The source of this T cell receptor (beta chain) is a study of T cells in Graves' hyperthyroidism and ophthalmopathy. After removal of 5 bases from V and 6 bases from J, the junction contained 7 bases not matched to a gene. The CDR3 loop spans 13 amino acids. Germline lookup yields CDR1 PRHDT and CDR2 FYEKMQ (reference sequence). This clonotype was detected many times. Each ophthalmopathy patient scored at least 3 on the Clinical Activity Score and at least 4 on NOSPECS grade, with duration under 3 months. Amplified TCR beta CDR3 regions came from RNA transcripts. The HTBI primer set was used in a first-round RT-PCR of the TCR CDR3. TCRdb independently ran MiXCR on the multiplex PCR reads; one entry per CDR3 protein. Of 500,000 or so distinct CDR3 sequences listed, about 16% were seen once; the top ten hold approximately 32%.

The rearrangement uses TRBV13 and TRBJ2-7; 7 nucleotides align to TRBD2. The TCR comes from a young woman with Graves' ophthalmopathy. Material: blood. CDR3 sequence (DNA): TGTGCCAGCAGCACCTCAACTAGCGCCGAGCAGTACTTC. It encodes CASSTSTSAEQYF.